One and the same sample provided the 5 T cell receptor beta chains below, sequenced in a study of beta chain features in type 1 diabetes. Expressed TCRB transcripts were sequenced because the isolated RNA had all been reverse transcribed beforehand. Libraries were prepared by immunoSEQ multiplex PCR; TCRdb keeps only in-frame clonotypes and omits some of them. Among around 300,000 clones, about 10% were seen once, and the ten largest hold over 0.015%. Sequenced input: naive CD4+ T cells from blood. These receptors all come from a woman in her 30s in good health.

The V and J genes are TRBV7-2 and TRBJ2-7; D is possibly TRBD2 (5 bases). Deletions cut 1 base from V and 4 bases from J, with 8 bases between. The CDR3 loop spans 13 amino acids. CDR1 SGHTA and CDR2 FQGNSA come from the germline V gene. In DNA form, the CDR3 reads TGTGCCAGCAGCTTAGAGGCGGGTTACGAGCAGTACTTC. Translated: CASSLEAGYEQYF.

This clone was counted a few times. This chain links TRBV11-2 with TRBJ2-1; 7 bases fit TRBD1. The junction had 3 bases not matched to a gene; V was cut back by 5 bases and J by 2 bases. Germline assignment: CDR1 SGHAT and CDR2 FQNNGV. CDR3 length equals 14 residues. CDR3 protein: CASSPGGTYNEQFF. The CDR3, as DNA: TGTGCCAGCAGCCCAGGGGGAACCTACAATGAGCAGTTCTTC.

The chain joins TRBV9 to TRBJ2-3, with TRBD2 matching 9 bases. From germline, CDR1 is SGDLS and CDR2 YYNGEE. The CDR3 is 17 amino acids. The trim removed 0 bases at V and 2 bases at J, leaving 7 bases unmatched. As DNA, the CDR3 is TGTGCCAGCAGCGTAGGAACTAGCGGGTCGCCCACAGATACGCAGTATTTT. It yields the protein CASSVGTSGSPTDTQYF.

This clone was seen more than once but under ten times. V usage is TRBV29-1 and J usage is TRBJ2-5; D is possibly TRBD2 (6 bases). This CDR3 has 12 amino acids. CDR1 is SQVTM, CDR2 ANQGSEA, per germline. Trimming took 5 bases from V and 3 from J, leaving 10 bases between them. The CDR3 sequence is CSVSGWEETQYF. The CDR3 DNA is TGCAGCGTTAGCGGGTGGGAAGAGACCCAGTACTTC.

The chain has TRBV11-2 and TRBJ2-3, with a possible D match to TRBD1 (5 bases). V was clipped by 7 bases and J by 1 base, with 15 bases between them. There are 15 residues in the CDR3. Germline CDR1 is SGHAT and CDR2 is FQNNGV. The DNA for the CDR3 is TGTGCCAGCACCCAACAGCCCAGGGGCACAGATACGCAGTATTTT. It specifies CASTQQPRGTDTQYF.